This T cell receptor beta chain appears in the sequencing data of a study of cytomegalovirus exposure and HLA in healthy donors. Findings and caveats of the study: Cytomegalovirus status, reportedly, was diagnosed with high specificity and sensitivity by the classifier.

Among the donors, all were healthy bone marrow donors. The PCR employed 60 Vbeta primers together with 13 Jbeta primers. TCRdb keeps only in-frame clones here, not all; method: immunoSEQ multiplex PCR. Here the sample spans approximately 90,000 clones, approximately 7.7% being singletons. The table lists this clone with a few counts. Its specificity is unknown. Per germline, CDR1 SNHLY and CDR2 FYNNEI. This CDR3 has 14 residues. Trimming left V 5 bases short and J 4 bases short, with 14 bases between. The origin of this receptor is a man aged 45-60 years in good health and CMV-seronegative. The gene calls are TRBV2 and TRBJ1-1; the D gene is possibly TRBD1 (6 bases). The sample was PBMCs. The CDR3: CASSLTGSITEAFF. The CDR3 DNA reads TGTGCCAGCAGTCTAACAGGGTCGATCACTGAAGCTTTCTTT. Variable domain in full (rest from reference TRBV2 and TRBJ1-1): EPEVTQTPSHQVTQMGQEVILRCVPISNHLYFYWYRQILGQKVEFLVSFYNNEISEKSEIFDDQFSVERPDGSNFTLKIRSTKLEDSAMYFCASSLTGSITEAFFGQGTRLTVV.